Listed below are T cell receptor beta chains from one sample, sequenced in a study of blood T cell repertoires in COVID-19. Only in-frame clones appear in the TCRdb table, and some are missing; sequencing was by immunoSEQ multiplex PCR. The sample holds 140,000 to 150,000 clones, 88% seen once. The specimen sequenced was peripheral blood. The receptors were gathered from a woman between 45 and 65 years old with acute or convalescent COVID-19. CDR3s include the opening cysteine and the closing phenylalanine or tryptophan. D genes are given only for firm matches. Only some rows state a clone size, as once, few, many or a class for expanded clones.

TRBV6-6	TRBJ2-7	TRBD1	-	CASSWAQGANEQYF	TGTGCCAGCAGTTGGGCGCAGGGGGCTAACGAGCAGTACTTC
TRBV5-1	TRBJ2-1	-	-	CASSYLGGDPAFNEQFF	TGCGCCAGCAGCTATCTGGGCGGGGACCCCGCCTTCAATGAGCAGTTCTTC
TRBV18	TRBJ2-7	TRBD1	-	CASSATGAYEQYF	TGTGCCAGCTCAGCCACAGGGGCCTACGAGCAGTACTTC
TRBV3-1/TRBV3-2	TRBJ1-1	-	-	CASSPTQAEAFF	TGTGCCAGCAGCCCCACCCAGGCTGAAGCTTTCTTT
TRBV20-1	TRBJ1-4	TRBD1	once	CSASLPRTGGAPSTNEKLFF	TGCAGTGCTAGTTTACCTCGGACAGGGGGCGCCCCCTCAACTAATGAAAAACTGTTTTTT
TRBV19	TRBJ2-3	TRBD2	once	CASRKRLAGETDTQYF	TGTGCCAGTAGGAAACGACTAGCGGGAGAAACAGATACGCAGTATTTT
TRBV19	TRBJ2-5	-	-	CASSMLYNEETQYF	TGTGCCAGTAGTATGCTGTACAATGAAGAGACCCAGTACTTC
TRBV18	TRBJ2-7	-	-	CASSPPMGQVNEQYF	TGTGCCAGCTCACCACCAATGGGCCAGGTCAACGAGCAGTACTTC
TRBV5-4	TRBJ2-5	TRBD1	-	CASSLAGGGETQYF	TGTGCCAGCAGCTTGGCAGGGGGTGGTGAGACCCAGTACTTC
TRBV11-1	TRBJ2-1	-	-	CASSTSNNEQFF	TGTGCCAGCAGCACTAGTAACAATGAGCAGTTCTTC
TRBV2	TRBJ2-7	TRBD1	-	CASSTLGQVDYEQYF	TGTGCCAGCAGTACCTTAGGACAGGTTGACTACGAGCAGTACTTC
TRBV5-5	TRBJ2-1	TRBD2	-	CASGLRLAGEGAREQFF	TGTGCCAGCGGGTTAAGACTAGCGGGGGAAGGTGCCCGTGAGCAGTTCTTC
TRBV7-9	TRBJ2-2	-	once	CASSPPTANTGELFF	TGTGCCAGCAGCCCCCCTACGGCGAACACCGGGGAGCTGTTTTTT
TRBV7-9	TRBJ2-7	TRBD2	-	CASSLPGTSETYEQYF	TGTGCCAGCAGCTTACCCGGGACTAGCGAGACCTACGAGCAGTACTTC
TRBV25-1	TRBJ2-1	TRBD2	-	CASSGTGGSNEQFF	TGTGCCAGCAGTGGAACGGGGGGGTCGAATGAGCAGTTCTTC
TRBV29-1	TRBJ2-3	-	-	CSSQKRGGEGTQYF	TGCAGCAGTCAGAAAAGGGGTGGTGAAGGTACGCAGTATTTT
TRBV10-3	TRBJ1-5	-	-	CAISPDRNNQPQHF	TGTGCCATCAGTCCAGACAGAAACAATCAGCCCCAGCATTTT
TRBV6-1	TRBJ1-4	-	-	CASSEPGAYEKLFF	TGTGCCAGCAGTGAACCAGGGGCGTATGAAAAACTGTTTTTT
TRBV27	TRBJ2-7	TRBD1	few	CASRRDRTYEQYF	TGTGCCAGCAGGAGGGACAGGACCTACGAGCAGTACTTC
TRBV19	TRBJ1-2	-	-	CASSTPTTNYGYTF	TGTGCCAGTAGTACTCCCACAACTAACTATGGCTACACCTTC
TRBV3-1/TRBV3-2	TRBJ1-2	-	-	CASSPRREGGYTF	TGTGCCAGCAGCCCTCGGCGGGAGGGCGGCTACACCTTC
TRBV9	TRBJ2-2	-	once	CASSRGLEGWTGELFF	TGTGCCAGCAGCCGGGGATTGGAGGGGTGGACCGGGGAGCTGTTTTTT
TRBV3-1/TRBV3-2	TRBJ2-5	TRBD2	-	CASSQVLGSGRTETQYF	TGTGCCAGCAGCCAAGTCTTGGGTAGCGGGAGGACGGAGACCCAGTACTTC
TRBV29-1	TRBJ2-1	TRBD2	few	CSVSRELNEQFF	TGCAGCGTTTCGCGGGAGCTAAATGAGCAGTTCTTC
TRBV18	TRBJ2-7	TRBD1	-	CASSLGQGYEQYF	TGTGCCAGCTCACTAGGACAGGGGTACGAGCAGTACTTC
TRBV4-2	TRBJ1-4	TRBD1	-	CASSQPTGEEAEKLFF	TGTGCCAGCAGCCAACCGACAGGGGAAGAGGCAGAAAAACTGTTTTTT
TRBV19	TRBJ1-4	-	-	CASSSIGGNEKLFF	TGTGCCAGTAGTTCTATAGGCGGCAATGAAAAACTGTTTTTT
TRBV5-1	TRBJ2-1	-	-	CASSLLDNEQFF	TGCGCCAGCAGCTTGCTAGATAATGAGCAGTTCTTC
TRBV5-1	TRBJ2-6	-	-	CASSFTGSGANVLTF	TGCGCCAGCAGCTTTACAGGCTCTGGGGCCAACGTCCTGACTTTC